One and the same sample provided the 32 T cell receptor beta chains below, sequenced in a study of human T cells and chemical hapten exposure. Each CDR3 protein is one row after TCRdb ran MiXCR on the RACE reads. The data hold approximately 340,000 distinct CDR3 sequences, with 6% to 8.5% observed a single time. Time point here: patch test 1, 2 weeks after DPC sensitization. The treatment: therapeutic diphenylcyclopropenone sensitization with weekly scalp DPC. Specimen: whole blood, collected in connection with sensitization to the hapten diphenylcyclopropenone (DPC). The receptors originated from a woman between 18 and 29 years old with alopecia areata. Some clones in this sample may be carry-over from other donors' samples.

This clonotype was detected a few times. The genes are TRBV9 and TRBJ1-6, with 7 bases identical to TRBD1. Per germline, CDR1 SGDLS and CDR2 YYNGEE. The CDR3 extends over 15 amino acids. J was trimmed by 7 bases and V by 5 bases; bases with no gene match: 9. CDR3 nucleotides: TGTGCCAGCAGTTTGAGACAGGGAACGAATTCACCCCTCCACTTT. Protein product: CASSLRQGTNSPLHF. Full variable domain (rest looked up from reference TRBV9 and TRBJ1-6): DSGVTQTPKHLITATGQRVTLRCSPRSGDLSVYWYQQSLDQGLQFLIQYYNGEERAKGNILERFSAQQFPDLHSELNLSSLELGDSALYFCASSLRQGTNSPLHFGNGTRLTVT.

This clonotype was counted ten times or more. The genes are TRBV4-3 and TRBJ2-7; possibly TRBD2 for D (5 bases). V gave up 0 bases and J gave up 1 base, with 10 bases separating them. The CDR3 is 15 amino acids. The germline gives CDR1 LGHNA, CDR2 YSLEER. The CDR3 DNA follows: TGCGCCAGCAGCCAAGATTTGGAGGTATCCTACGAGCAGTACTTC. This sequence encodes CASSQDLEVSYEQYF.

This clonotype was detected only a few times. The CDR3 reads CASSSPTVTDTQYF. The CDR3, as DNA: TGTGCCAGCAGCTCACCGACAGTCACAGATACGCAGTATTTT. This sequence joins TRBV7-9 and TRBJ2-3; a weak D match, TRBD1 (5 bases). The V end was cut by 4 bases, the J end by 2 bases, with 10 bases between. The CDR3 is 14 residues long. From germline, CDR1 is SEHNR and CDR2 FQNEAQ (reference sequence).

This clonotype showed up just a few times. This chain joins TRBV27 and TRBJ2-5; D may match TRBD1 or TRBD2 (5 bases each). Germline CDR1 MNHEY, CDR2 SMNVEV (reference sequence). The CDR3 totals 13 residues. The V and J ends lost 6 bases and 12 bases respectively, with 20 bases between them. CDR3 loop: CASSSDLGEKEYF. Written as DNA, the CDR3 is TGTGCCAGCAGCTCAGACTTGGGGGAAAAAGAGTACTTC.

This rearrangement joins TRBV27 to TRBJ2-1; D is perhaps TRBD2 (5 bases). Germline CDR1 and CDR2: MNHEY and SMNVEV (reference sequence). V was pared by 2 bases and J by 2 bases, with 13 bases between. The CDR3 extends over 16 amino acids. CDR3 protein: CASSLLGGQAYNEQFF. The CDR3, as DNA: TGTGCCAGCAGTTTACTAGGCGGGCAGGCCTACAATGAGCAGTTCTTC.

This clonotype was observed at least ten times. CDR3 sequence (DNA): TGTGCCAGCAGTTTGCCCGTGTTTGAAGCTTTCTTT. Translation: CASSLPVFEAFF. V usage is TRBV12-3 or TRBV12-4 and J usage is TRBJ1-1; D uncertain. With 3 bases removed from V and 7 bases from J, the gap between germline ends came to 9 bases. CDR3 length: 12 residues.

This clonotype came up a few times. J is TRBJ2-2 and V is TRBV5-1, with TRBD1 matching over 9 bases. Per the germline V gene, CDR1 is SGHRS and CDR2 is YFSETQ. The CDR3 has 15 residues. Trimming removed 4 bases from V and 7 bases from J; junction bases left unmatched: 8. The CDR3 sequence: CASSGPQGADGELFF. The DNA of the CDR3 is TGCGCCAGCAGCGGACCACAGGGGGCGGACGGGGAGCTGTTTTTT.

The V gene is TRBV7-8, the J gene TRBJ1-4; D remains unclear. The CDR3 has 15 amino acids. Trimming took off 8 bases at V and 7 bases at J, with 20 bases between the two ends. Germline lookup yields CDR1 SGHVS and CDR2 FQNEAQ. The CDR3 DNA sequence: TGTGCCAGCTCGCCCCTCAAGTTTCAGAGTGAAAAACTGTTTTTT. Translated, it gives CASSPLKFQSEKLFF.

This clonotype was counted at least ten times. The V gene is TRBV24-1, the J gene TRBJ2-3; TRBD2 matches at 7 bases. Germline V gene sequence: CDR1 KGHDR, CDR2 SFDVKD. V was pared by 4 bases and J by 3 bases, with 0 bases of the junction left unmatched. The CDR3 loop spans 13 amino acids. The CDR3 loop reads CATSDGGTDTQYF. CDR3 in DNA: TGTGCCACCAGTGACGGGGGGACAGATACGCAGTATTTT.

V and J are TRBV3-1 and TRBJ2-5; the D gene is possibly TRBD1 (6 bases). The CDR3 sequence is 15 residues long. V shed 4 bases and J shed 2 bases, with 14 bases lying between them. Per the germline V gene, CDR1 is LGHDT and CDR2 is YNNKEL (reference sequence). This CDR3 reads CASSPQGWIQETQYF. The CDR3 DNA sequence: TGTGCCAGCAGCCCCCAGGGGTGGATACAAGAGACCCAGTACTTC.

This clonotype occurred a few times. The chain uses TRBV6-2 or TRBV6-3 and TRBJ1-6; D gene uncertain. The germline CDR1 and CDR2 sequences are MNHEY and SVGEGT. This CDR3 is built from 14 residues. V lost 2 bases and J 5 bases, leaving 7 bases between the germline ends. This chain's CDR3 is CASSYGHNNSPLHF. In DNA, the CDR3 is TGTGCCAGCAGTTACGGGCACAATAATTCACCCCTCCACTTT.

This clonotype has just a few counts. The J gene is TRBJ1-5, the V gene TRBV6-6, with D perhaps TRBD1 (5 bases). CDR3 length equals 16 residues. CDR1 MNHNY and CDR2 SVGAGI come from the germline V gene (reference sequence). With 0 bases removed from V and 3 bases from J, the gap between germline ends came to 12 bases. CDR3 region: CASSYSGQGNNQPQHF. The DNA for the CDR3 is TGTGCCAGCAGTTACTCGGGGCAGGGCAACAATCAGCCCCAGCATTTT.

In its sample, this clonotype was seen many times. The chain is built from TRBV5-6 and TRBJ2-2; D uncertain. The length of the CDR3 is 13 residues. The germline V gene has CDR1 SGHDT and CDR2 YYEEEE. Trimming pared 3 bases from V and 1 base from J, leaving 4 bases between. CDR3 residues: CASSSWNTGELFF. Written as DNA, the CDR3 is TGTGCCAGCAGCTCCTGGAACACCGGGGAGCTGTTTTTT.

Only a few counts were recorded for this clonotype. The chain joins TRBV7-2 to TRBJ1-1; D is uncertain. The germline V gene encodes CDR1 SGHTA and CDR2 FQGNSA. Trimming stripped 4 bases from V and 5 bases from J, with 11 bases between. The CDR3 consists of 13 residues. CDR3 coding DNA: TGTGCCAGCAGCTCTGAGGGTATAACTGAAGCTTTCTTT. Its protein product is CASSSEGITEAFF.

V usage is TRBV20-1 and J usage is TRBJ1-2, with D perhaps TRBD1 (5 bases). Trimming pared 0 bases from V and 4 bases from J, leaving 12 bases between. This CDR3 has 14 amino acids. Germline assignment: CDR1 DFQATT and CDR2 SNEGSKA (reference sequence). The CDR3 protein is CSARDDYRPYGYTF. CDR3 DNA sequence: TGCAGTGCTAGAGATGACTACAGGCCCTATGGCTACACCTTC.

The table lists this clonotype with a few counts. CDR3 nucleotide sequence: TGTGCCAGCAGCCTAAAGACCGGGACCCCCTACGAGCAGTACTTC. As protein: CASSLKTGTPYEQYF. The chain has TRBV7-2 and TRBJ2-7; the D call may be TRBD1 or TRBD2 (5 bases each). V was shortened by 5 bases and J by 2 bases, with 16 bases between the two germline ends. Germline V lookup: CDR1 SGHTA, CDR2 FQGNSA. The CDR3 is 15 residues long.

This clonotype was counted only a few times. The V and J genes are TRBV20-1 and TRBJ2-4; the D is unclear. From germline, CDR1 is DFQATT and CDR2 SNEGSKA (reference sequence). Between the trimmed V and J ends, which lost 0 bases and 3 bases, there was a span of 12 bases. This CDR3 is 15 amino acids long. The CDR3 here is CSARDLGQDKNIQYF. For the CDR3, the DNA is TGCAGTGCTAGAGATCTGGGTCAGGACAAAAACATTCAGTACTTC.

The V gene is TRBV29-1, the J gene TRBJ1-5; D is unresolved. Germline CDR1 and CDR2: SQVTM and ANQGSEA. The CDR3 loop spans 15 amino acids. V was shortened by 7 bases and J by 0 bases, with 16 bases between the two germline ends. CDR3 in amino acids: CSASVGLHSNQPQHF. In nucleotides, the CDR3 is TGCAGCGCAAGCGTAGGGCTTCATAGCAATCAGCCCCAGCATTTT.

This chain connects TRBV20-1 to TRBJ1-4; the D is unclear. Germline assignment: CDR1 DFQATT and CDR2 SNEGSKA (reference sequence). V was cut by 3 bases and J by 4 bases, with 6 bases left in between. The CDR3 covers 12 residues. This CDR3 reads CSASTNNEKLFF. CDR3 nucleotides: TGCAGTGCTAGTACCAATAATGAAAAACTGTTTTTT.

This clonotype was seen repeatedly, ten times or more. As DNA, the CDR3 is TGTGCCAGCAGCCTGGGCAGGCTCCCAAAAAACATTCAGTACTTC. Translation gives CASSLGRLPKNIQYF. The chain employs TRBV14 and TRBJ2-4; D uncertain. The V gene's germline CDR1 is SGHDN and CDR2 FVKESK. Trimming pared 4 bases from V and 4 bases from J, leaving 14 bases between. This CDR3 region has 15 residues.

V is TRBV4-3 and J is TRBJ1-6; no clear D gene. Germline V gene data show CDR1 as LGHNA and CDR2 as YSLEER. Trimming removed 0 bases from V and 13 bases from J, with 10 bases in between. The CDR3 has 13 amino acids. This chain's CDR3 is CASSQDRANPLHF. As DNA, the CDR3 is TGCGCCAGCAGCCAAGATAGGGCGAACCCCCTCCACTTT.

The V and J genes are TRBV5-1 and TRBJ2-5; D possibly corresponds to TRBD2 (7 bases). The CDR3 sequence is 16 residues long. CDR1 SGHRS and CDR2 YFSETQ come from the germline V gene. Trimming stripped 1 base from V and 4 bases from J, with 17 bases between. CDR3 DNA: TGCGCCAGCAGCTTGAACGGATTGGGGGGGCGAGAGACCCAGTACTTC. It codes for CASSLNGLGGRETQYF.

A few counts support this clonotype. This chain uses TRBV27 with TRBJ1-2; a weak D match, TRBD1 (6 bases). This CDR3 is built from 15 residues. Germline V gives CDR1 MNHEY, CDR2 SMNVEV (reference sequence). Trimming shortened V by 2 bases and J by 4 bases, and 14 bases separated the two germline ends. In DNA, the CDR3 is TGTGCCAGCAGTTTAACGGTGGACAGCGTCTATGGCTACACCTTC. This translates into CASSLTVDSVYGYTF.

This clonotype was picked up a small number of times. This chain uses TRBV5-1 with TRBJ2-1, with D tentatively TRBD1 or TRBD2 (5 bases each). V dropped 0 bases and J dropped 8 bases, with 12 bases sitting between them. The CDR3 has 14 amino acids. CDR1 SGHRS and CDR2 YFSETQ come from the germline V gene. The CDR3 nucleotides are TGCGCCAGCAGCTTGGGGACCCAGGGAGATGAGCAGTTCTTC. Its translation: CASSLGTQGDEQFF.

This chain uses TRBV12-5 with TRBJ2-2; no firm D call. V dropped 2 bases and J dropped 4 bases, with 8 bases sitting between them. From germline, CDR1 is LGHNT and CDR2 FRNRAP. This CDR3 is 14 amino acids long. CDR3 coding DNA: TGTGCTAGTGGTTTGCAAGGCTTCACCGGGGAGCTGTTTTTT. It codes for CASGLQGFTGELFF. The full variable domain, with the rest looked up from reference TRBV12-5 and TRBJ2-2, is DARVTQTPRHKVTEMGQEVTMRCQPILGHNTVFWYRQTMMQGLELLAYFRNRAPLDDSGMPKDRFSAEMPDATLATLKIQPSEPRDSAVYFCASGLQGFTGELFFGEGSRLTVL.

In its sample, this clonotype was seen many times. This chain uses TRBV6-5 with TRBJ2-3; 9 bases align to TRBD1. The CDR3 extends over 20 amino acids. V lost 0 bases, J lost 0 bases, and 13 bases stayed unmatched. Per germline, CDR1 MNHEY and CDR2 SVGAGI. The DNA of the CDR3 is TGTGCCAGCAGTTACTCGACACAGGGGGCTATCGGGAATAGCACAGATACGCAGTATTTT. It codes for CASSYSTQGAIGNSTDTQYF.

The table lists this clonotype with many counts. The J gene is TRBJ2-1, the V gene TRBV12-5; TRBD1 might be the D (6 bases). Germline values: CDR1 LGHNT, CDR2 FRNRAP. V gave up 4 bases and J gave up 12 bases, with 16 bases separating them. The CDR3 spans 13 residues. This CDR3 reads CASGSTTGTRQFF. DNA of the CDR3: TGTGCTAGTGGTTCGACGACTGGGACACGGCAGTTCTTC. Full variable domain (missing parts from reference TRBV12-5 and TRBJ2-1): DARVTQTPRHKVTEMGQEVTMRCQPILGHNTVFWYRQTMMQGLELLAYFRNRAPLDDSGMPKDRFSAEMPDATLATLKIQPSEPRDSAVYFCASGSTTGTRQFFGPGTRLTVL.

About this clonotype: Compared with germline, one end of the junction differs, possibly owing to a read error. This chain connects TRBV4-3 to TRBJ1-3; weak D call: TRBD1 (6 bases). Germline V gene lookup returns CDR1 LGHNA and CDR2 YSLEER. This CDR3 region has 17 residues. CDR3 sequence: CASNQDDRSYSGNTIYF. The CDR3 coding sequence is TGCGCCAGCAACCAAGACGACAGGAGCTACTCTGGAAACACCATATATTTT.

The V call is TRBV2, the J call TRBJ1-3, with D tentatively TRBD1 (6 bases). The CDR3 covers 15 residues. Germline V gene lookup returns CDR1 SNHLY and CDR2 FYNNEI. Trimming took off 3 bases at V and 0 bases at J, with 9 bases between the two ends. The CDR3 DNA is TGTGCCAGCAGTGAGGACAGCCTCTCTGGAAACACCATATATTTT. This gives the protein CASSEDSLSGNTIYF. Full variable domain (missing parts from reference TRBV2 and TRBJ1-3): EPEVTQTPSHQVTQMGQEVILRCVPISNHLYFYWYRQILGQKVEFLVSFYNNEISEKSEIFDDQFSVERPDGSNFTLKIRSTKLEDSAMYFCASSEDSLSGNTIYFGEGSWLTVV.

This clonotype has only a few counts. This sequence joins TRBV6-1 and TRBJ2-2, with 8 positions matching TRBD1. V lost 2 bases, J lost 5 bases, and 10 bases stayed unmatched. CDR1 is MNHNS, CDR2 SASEGT, per germline. CDR3 length equals 17 residues. CDR3 sequence reads: CASSEIEGTGTTGELFF. The CDR3 DNA is TGTGCCAGCAGTGAAATAGAGGGGACAGGAACTACCGGGGAGCTGTTTTTT.

This clonotype occurred a few times. This chain joins TRBV9 and TRBJ2-5; D is undetermined. The CDR3 extends over 15 amino acids. V was cut by 1 base and J by 0 bases, with 10 bases left in between. In germline, CDR1 is SGDLS, CDR2 YYNGEE. The DNA for the CDR3 is TGTGCCAGCAGCGTAAGTTACGGCGACCAAGAGACCCAGTACTTC. This gives the protein CASSVSYGDQETQYF.

This clonotype was counted only a few times. This rearrangement joins TRBV12-3 or TRBV12-4 to TRBJ1-1; D uncertain. This CDR3 is built from 14 residues. Trimming removed 7 bases from V and 1 base from J, with 13 bases in between. Written as DNA, the CDR3 is TGTGCCAGCATCCTCGCCCAGCCGAACACTGAAGCTTTCTTT. This codes for CASILAQPNTEAFF.